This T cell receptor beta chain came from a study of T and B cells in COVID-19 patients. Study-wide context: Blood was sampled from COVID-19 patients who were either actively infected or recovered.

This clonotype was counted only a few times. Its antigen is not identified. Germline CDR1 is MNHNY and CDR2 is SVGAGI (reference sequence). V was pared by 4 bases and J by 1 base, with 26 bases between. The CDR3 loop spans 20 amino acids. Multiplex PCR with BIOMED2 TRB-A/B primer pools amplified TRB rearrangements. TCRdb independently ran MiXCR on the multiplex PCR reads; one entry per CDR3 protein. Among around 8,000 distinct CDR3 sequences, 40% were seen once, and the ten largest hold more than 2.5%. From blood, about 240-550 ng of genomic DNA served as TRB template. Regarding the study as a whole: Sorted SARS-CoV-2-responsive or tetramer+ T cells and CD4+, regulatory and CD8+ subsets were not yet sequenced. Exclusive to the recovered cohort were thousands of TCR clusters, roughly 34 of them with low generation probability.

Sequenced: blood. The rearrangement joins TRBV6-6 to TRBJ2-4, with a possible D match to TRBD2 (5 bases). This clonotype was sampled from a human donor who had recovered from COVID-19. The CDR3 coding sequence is TGTGCCAGCAGTTCATTTTCAATGTTAATCGGAGGCGAGGCCAAAAACATTCAGTACTTC. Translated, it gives CASSSFSMLIGGEAKNIQYF.